The 9 T cell receptor beta chains in this list originate from one sample, sequenced in a study of Graves' ophthalmopathy and Graves' hyperthyroidism. The study amplified TCR beta CDR3 regions using RNA transcripts. Amplification began with first-round RT-PCR using HTBI primers, then second-round multiplex PCR was performed. TCRdb used MiXCR to reprocess the multiplex PCR reads, holding one entry per CDR3 protein. The sample shows roughly 220,000 distinct CDR3 sequences, around 45% of them seen only once. Sequencing used peripheral blood. The receptors come from an adult man with Graves' ophthalmopathy.

V is TRBV19 and J is TRBJ2-5; possibly TRBD1 or TRBD2 for D (5 bases each). The J call is uncertain, as TRBJ2-1 better fits the DNA end. CDR1 LNHDA and CDR2 SQIVND come from the germline V gene (reference sequence). The length of the CDR3 is 14 residues. This chain's CDR3 is CASSIWGRENEQFF. DNA of the CDR3: TGTGCCAGTAGTATCTGGGGCAGGGAGAATGAGCAGTTCTTC.

As for this clonotype: One end of the junction does not line up with germline, which may come from a read error. The rearrangement joins TRBV10-3 to TRBJ1-2, with 9 bases matching TRBD1. The CDR3 length is 16 residues. Germline CDR1 and CDR2: ENHRY and SYGVKD. The CDR3: CASSADRDRVGYGYTF. Here the CDR3 DNA reads TGTGCCAGCAGTGCCGACCGGGACAGGGTTGGCTATGGCTACACCTTC.

This clonotype turned up a few times. The rearrangement uses TRBV20-1 and TRBJ2-2, with D hard to call. The CDR3 spans 12 residues. Germline CDR1 and CDR2: DFQATT and SNEGSKA (reference sequence). The CDR3 nucleotides read TGCATCGCCCCTGCTGACACCGGGGAGCTGTTTTTT. Amino acids: CIAPADTGELFF.

The J gene is TRBJ2-3, the V gene TRBV24-1; no reliable D call. V was shortened by 1 base and J by 6 bases, with 4 bases between the two germline ends. Per germline, CDR1 KGHDR and CDR2 SFDVKD. The CDR3 extends over 12 amino acids. As DNA, the CDR3 is TGTGCCACCAGTGATTTCCGGGATACGCAGTATTTT. Its translation: CATSDFRDTQYF.

J is TRBJ2-7 and V is TRBV7-9, with D possibly TRBD1 on 6 matching bases. In germline, CDR1 is SEHNR, CDR2 FQNEAQ (reference sequence). The V end lost 6 bases, the J end lost 5 bases, and 14 bases lay between the germline ends. This CDR3 comprises 13 residues. For the CDR3, the DNA is TGTGCCAGCAGTTTCTTCAGGGGCGACGAGCAGTACTTC. The encoded protein is CASSFFRGDEQYF. Variable domain in full (rest from reference TRBV7-9 and TRBJ2-7): DTGVSQNPRHKITKRGQNVTFRCDPISEHNRLYWYRQTLGQGPEFLTYFQNEAQLEKSRLLSDRFSAERPKGSFSTLEIQRTEQGDSAMYLCASSFFRGDEQYFGPGTRLTVT.

The V gene is TRBV7-9, the J gene TRBJ2-5, with D perhaps matching TRBD1 (6 bases). The CDR3 contains 15 residues. Germline V gives CDR1 SEHNR, CDR2 FQNEAQ (reference sequence). Trimming shortened V by 6 bases and J by 5 bases, and 19 bases separated the two germline ends. In DNA form, the CDR3 reads TGTGCCAGCAGTTCCCCGGGACATTTGGGCGAGACCCAGTACTTC. This translates into CASSSPGHLGETQYF.

This clonotype came up a few times. This rearrangement joins TRBV7-6 to TRBJ2-2; D remains unclear. Trimming cost V 4 bases and J 4 bases, with 16 bases left between them. The CDR3 contains 16 residues. Germline lookup yields CDR1 SGHVS and CDR2 FNYEAQ. CDR3 residues: CASSSLKGPITGELFF. In DNA form, the CDR3 reads TGTGCCAGCAGCTCCCTTAAGGGCCCGATCACCGGGGAGCTGTTTTTT.

The table lists this clonotype with many counts. This chain uses TRBV7-6 with TRBJ2-6; D remains ambiguous. The CDR3 runs to 16 residues. The germline V gene has CDR1 SGHVS and CDR2 FNYEAQ. Trimming left V 3 bases short and J 1 base short, with 10 bases between. CDR3 in amino acids: CASSLKGPSGANVLTF. In DNA, the CDR3 is TGTGCCAGCAGCTTGAAGGGTCCATCTGGGGCCAACGTCCTGACTTTC.

V and J are TRBV19 and TRBJ1-2; D gene ambiguous. The CDR3 is 13 amino acids. CDR1 is LNHDA, CDR2 SQIVND, per germline (reference sequence). Trimming stripped 6 bases from V and 4 bases from J, with 12 bases between. The CDR3 DNA reads TGTGCCAGTAGCCCCCGATCGTTCTATGGCTACACCTTC. Translation gives CASSPRSFYGYTF.